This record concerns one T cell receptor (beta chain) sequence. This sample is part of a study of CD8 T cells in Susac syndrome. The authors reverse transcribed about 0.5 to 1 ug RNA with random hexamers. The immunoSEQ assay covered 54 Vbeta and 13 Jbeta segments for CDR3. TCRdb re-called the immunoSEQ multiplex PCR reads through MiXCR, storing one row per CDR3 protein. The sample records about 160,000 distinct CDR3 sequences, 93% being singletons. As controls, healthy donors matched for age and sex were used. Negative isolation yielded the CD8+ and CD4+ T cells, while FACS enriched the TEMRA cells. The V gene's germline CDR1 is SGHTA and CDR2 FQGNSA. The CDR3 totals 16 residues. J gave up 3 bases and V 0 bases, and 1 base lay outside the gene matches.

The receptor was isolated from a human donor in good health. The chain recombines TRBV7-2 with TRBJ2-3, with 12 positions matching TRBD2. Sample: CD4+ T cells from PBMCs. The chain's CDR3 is CASSLALAGGTDTQYF. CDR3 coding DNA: TGTGCCAGCAGCTTAGCACTAGCGGGGGGAACAGATACGCAGTATTTT.